This TCR beta chain stems from a study of blood T cell repertoires in COVID-19. In germline, CDR1 is LNHDA, CDR2 SQIVND (reference sequence). V dropped 5 bases and J dropped 2; count of bases not matched to a gene: 5. The CDR3 is 14 amino acids. Generated by immunoSEQ multiplex PCR, the TCRdb table keeps only in-frame clones and is missing some. The top ten hold roughly 0.83% of the sample, which has some 71,000 clones, about four fifths seen once. This clone was counted only a few times. The specimen was peripheral blood. The source of this sequence is a woman aged 70-85 years with acute or convalescent COVID-19. The chain is built from TRBV19 and TRBJ2-5; 7 bases agree with TRBD2. The CDR3 nucleotides are TGTGCCAGTAGTCCCGGGACTATGCAAGAGACCCAGTACTTC. Protein product: CASSPGTMQETQYF.